This T cell receptor (beta chain) was captured in a study of T cells in Graves' hyperthyroidism and ophthalmopathy. Ten or more counts support this clonotype. Clinical Activity Scores of at least 3, NOSPECS grades of at least 4 and durations under 3 months characterized ophthalmopathy patients. Exclusions: uncontrolled infection, other autoimmune disease, pregnancy, lactation. It was less than 13 ml of fresh peripheral blood that supplied the PBMCs. Amplified regions were TCR beta CDR3 sequences from RNA transcripts. With the HTBI primer set, the TCR CDR3 went through a first round of RT-PCR. Each CDR3 protein is one row after TCRdb ran MiXCR on the multiplex PCR reads. The sample records approximately 400,000 distinct CDR3 sequences, about 14% being singletons. Per germline, CDR1 SEHNR and CDR2 FQNEAQ (reference sequence). Trimming cost V 5 bases and J 7 bases; bases outside gene matches: 7. The CDR3 length is 14 residues.

The source of this sequence is a woman aged 25 to 39 with Graves' ophthalmopathy. The chain recombines TRBV7-9 with TRBJ1-5, with 8 bases that match TRBD1. The sample taken for sequencing was blood. The DNA of the CDR3 is TGTGCCAGCAGCCCCGGACAGGGCGAGCAGCCCCAGCATTTT. This sequence encodes CASSPGQGEQPQHF.